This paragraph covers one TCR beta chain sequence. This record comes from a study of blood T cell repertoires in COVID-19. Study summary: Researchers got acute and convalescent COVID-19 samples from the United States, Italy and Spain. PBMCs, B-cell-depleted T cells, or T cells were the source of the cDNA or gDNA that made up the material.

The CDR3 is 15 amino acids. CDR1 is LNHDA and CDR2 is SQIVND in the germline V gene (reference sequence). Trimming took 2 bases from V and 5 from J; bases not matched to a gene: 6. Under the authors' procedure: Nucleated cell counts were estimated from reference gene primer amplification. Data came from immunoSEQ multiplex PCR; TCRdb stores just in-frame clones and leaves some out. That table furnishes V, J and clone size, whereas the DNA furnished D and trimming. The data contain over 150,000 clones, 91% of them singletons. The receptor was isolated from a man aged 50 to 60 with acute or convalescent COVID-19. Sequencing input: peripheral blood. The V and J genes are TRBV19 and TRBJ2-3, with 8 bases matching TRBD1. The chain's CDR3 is CASSIWGGQGDTQYF. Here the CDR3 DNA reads TGTGCCAGTAGTATATGGGGAGGACAGGGAGATACGCAGTATTTT.